The 29 T cell receptor beta chains below were found in one sample sequenced in a study of T cell changes during pregnancy in multiple sclerosis. Sequencing was performed with immunoSEQ multiplex PCR; in TCRdb, only in-frame clones are kept and a portion is missing. Of under 45,000 clones detected, more than 70% appear once; the ten largest clones hold over 4%. The input for sequencing was CD8+ T cells from peripheral blood mononuclear cells, taken in the first trimester of pregnancy. All receptors come from a female donor with multiple sclerosis, enrolled in a pregnancy study.

This clone was detected a few times. The chain links TRBV27 to TRBJ2-7, with D maybe TRBD2 (6 bases). The germline V gene encodes CDR1 MNHEY and CDR2 SMNVEV (reference sequence). Between the trimmed V and J ends, which lost 2 bases and 5 bases, there was a span of 10 bases. The CDR3 consists of 13 residues. The CDR3 DNA follows: TGTGCCAGCAGTTTAGGAGGGGCCCACGAGCAGTACTTC. It translates to CASSLGGAHEQYF.

The chain joins TRBV5-6 to TRBJ2-3, with 10 bases aligning to TRBD1. CDR3 length: 15 residues. The germline CDR1 and CDR2 sequences are SGHDT and YYEEEE. V lost 6 bases, J lost 1 base, and 5 bases stayed unmatched. CDR3 sequence (DNA): TGTGCCAGCACCTTAGGGACAGGGGGCACAGATACGCAGTATTTT. It encodes CASTLGTGGTDTQYF.

The chain joins TRBV7-9 to TRBJ1-4, with 8 bases that match TRBD1. There are 17 residues in the CDR3. Germline CDR1 and CDR2: SEHNR and FQNEAQ (reference sequence). Trimming cost V 6 bases and J 0 bases; bases outside gene matches: 9. CDR3: CASRPMTGVSTNEKLFF. The DNA of the CDR3 is TGTGCCAGCAGACCAATGACAGGGGTTTCAACTAATGAAAAACTGTTTTTT.

The V gene is TRBV18, the J gene TRBJ2-7, with D tentatively TRBD1 (5 bases). The CDR3 has 20 amino acids. Trimming cost V 2 bases and J 3 bases, with 29 bases left between them. Per the germline V gene, CDR1 is KGHSH and CDR2 is LQKENI. The CDR3 DNA sequence: TGTGCCAGCTCACCATCGATTCCAGGGCCGGCATCGGACGCCCTCTACGAGCAGTACTTC. Its protein product is CASSPSIPGPASDALYEQYF.

The V gene is TRBV9, the J gene TRBJ1-2, with D perhaps TRBD1 (6 bases). The CDR3 totals 15 residues. Trimming took off 5 bases at V and 2 bases at J, with 16 bases between the two ends. CDR1 and CDR2 from the germline V gene are SGDLS and YYNGEE. CDR3 residues: CASSGDGTNNYGYTF. The DNA of the CDR3 is TGTGCCAGCAGTGGGGACGGGACAAACAACTATGGCTACACCTTC.

This sequence joins TRBV5-6 and TRBJ1-3; TRBD1 matches at 8 bases. V shed 5 bases, J shed 4 bases, and the junction held 14 bases outside the gene matches. The CDR3 contains 17 residues. Germline lookup yields CDR1 SGHDT and CDR2 YYEEEE. This chain's CDR3 is CASSPPRLRGHGNTIYF. The CDR3 nucleotides read TGTGCCAGCAGTCCCCCCCGTCTCAGGGGGCACGGAAACACCATATATTTT.

The rearrangement links TRBV19 to TRBJ1-4; D is ambiguous. CDR3 length: 13 residues. Germline V gene lookup returns CDR1 LNHDA and CDR2 SQIVND (reference sequence). The V end lost 6 bases, the J end lost 4 bases, and 9 bases lay between the germline ends. In DNA, the CDR3 is TGTGCCAGTAGCCTGGGCAGTAATGAAAAACTGTTTTTT. Amino acid sequence: CASSLGSNEKLFF.

The chain is built from TRBV15 and TRBJ2-1, with 11 positions matching TRBD2. Per the germline V gene, CDR1 is LNHNV and CDR2 is YYDKDF (reference sequence). V dropped 0 bases and J dropped 7; count of bases not matched to a gene: 2. This CDR3 is 15 amino acids long. Here the CDR3 reads CATSRDPSGGNEQFF. CDR3 nucleotides: TGTGCCACCAGCAGAGATCCTAGCGGGGGGAATGAGCAGTTCTTC.

V usage is TRBV5-6 and J usage is TRBJ2-1; no clear D. The germline V gene encodes CDR1 SGHDT and CDR2 YYEEEE. The CDR3 sequence is 13 residues long. Trimming took off 4 bases at V and 4 bases at J, with 9 bases between the two ends. This CDR3 reads CASSPPVYNEQFF. CDR3 bases: TGTGCCAGCAGCCCTCCAGTGTACAATGAGCAGTTCTTC.

The chain uses TRBV29-1 and TRBJ1-2; D unclear. Germline V gene lookup returns CDR1 SQVTM and CDR2 ANQGSEA. The CDR3 covers 11 residues. V dropped 4 bases and J dropped 6 bases, with 9 bases sitting between them. Here the CDR3 reads CSVATDHGYTF. The DNA for the CDR3 is TGCAGCGTTGCCACAGACCATGGCTACACCTTC.

V usage is TRBV9 and J usage is TRBJ2-5; TRBD2 might be the D (6 bases). The length of the CDR3 is 15 residues. The germline V gene has CDR1 SGDLS and CDR2 YYNGEE. The V and J ends lost 0 bases and 2 bases respectively, with 11 bases between them. The CDR3 nucleotides read TGTGCCAGCAGCGTAGGCGGGGCTGGGCAAGAGACCCAGTACTTC. Translated, it gives CASSVGGAGQETQYF.

The chain has TRBV4-1 and TRBJ2-4; a possible D gene is TRBD2 (7 bases). V lost 1 base, J lost 7 bases, and 11 bases lay in between. This CDR3 contains 14 residues. The germline CDR1 and CDR2 sequences are MGHRA and YSYEKL. The CDR3 loop reads CASSQGGGRNIQYF. DNA for the CDR3: TGCGCCAGCAGCCAAGGGGGGGGCAGGAACATTCAGTACTTC.

The chain is built from TRBV6-5 and TRBJ2-3; no reliable D call. CDR1 and CDR2 from the germline V gene are MNHEY and SVGAGI. V was pared by 8 bases and J by 2 bases, with 11 bases between. CDR3 length: 13 residues. This CDR3 is CASAGEVTDTQYF. In DNA form, the CDR3 reads TGTGCCAGCGCCGGTGAAGTCACAGATACGCAGTATTTT.

The CDR3 region is CSVEGQGGEQYF. The CDR3 DNA is TGCAGCGTTGAGGGACAGGGAGGCGAGCAGTACTTC. The chain links TRBV29-1 to TRBJ2-7; 9 nucleotides line up with TRBD1. The CDR3 sequence is 12 residues long. V lost 3 bases to trimming and J lost 6 bases; unmatched junction nucleotides: 3. CDR1 is SQVTM and CDR2 is ANQGSEA in the germline V gene.

The rearrangement links TRBV7-6 to TRBJ1-3; a possible D gene is TRBD1 (5 bases). The CDR3 is made up of 16 amino acids. Trimming left V 3 bases short and J 0 bases short, with 12 bases between. Looked up from germline, CDR1 is SGHVS and CDR2 is FNYEAQ. The CDR3 nucleotides read TGTGCCAGCAGCTTCGCACAGGTGCACTCTGGAAACACCATATATTTT. Its protein is CASSFAQVHSGNTIYF.

The chain uses TRBV14 and TRBJ2-2, with 9 bases matching TRBD1. J lost 7 bases, V lost 1 base, and 7 bases had no gene match. The CDR3 has 16 amino acids. The germline V gene encodes CDR1 SGHDN and CDR2 FVKESK. This CDR3 reads CASSQAGTGWNGELFF. The DNA for the CDR3 is TGTGCCAGCAGCCAAGCGGGGACAGGGTGGAACGGGGAGCTGTTTTTT.

The chain couples TRBV30 to TRBJ1-1; D is ambiguous. The ends were cut back, 7 bases at V and 5 bases at J, with 8 bases in the middle. The CDR3 extends over 10 amino acids. The germline V gene has CDR1 GTSNPN and CDR2 SVGIG (reference sequence). The CDR3 DNA reads as TGTGCCTCTACGGGAACTGAAGCTTTCTTT. Amino acids: CASTGTEAFF.

The rearrangement joins TRBV5-6 to TRBJ2-7, with TRBD1 as a possible D gene (6 bases). The CDR3 has 14 residues. The germline CDR1 and CDR2 sequences are SGHDT and YYEEEE. Trimming shortened V by 4 bases and J by 7 bases, and 18 bases separated the two germline ends. Here the CDR3 DNA reads TGTGCCAGCAGCCTGGGACAAGGGGCGAGGGAGCAGTACTTC. Protein sequence: CASSLGQGAREQYF.

The chain recombines TRBV9 with TRBJ1-6, with D perhaps TRBD1 (5 bases). With 3 bases removed from V and 0 bases from J, the gap between germline ends came to 10 bases. The V gene's germline CDR1 is SGDLS and CDR2 YYNGEE. The CDR3 is made up of 16 amino acids. CDR3 coding DNA: TGTGCCAGCAGCGGTGACAGTAGCTCCTATAATTCACCCCTCCACTTT. Translating gives CASSGDSSSYNSPLHF. Full variable domain (remainder filled in from reference TRBV9 and TRBJ1-6): DSGVTQTPKHLITATGQRVTLRCSPRSGDLSVYWYQQSLDQGLQFLIQYYNGEERAKGNILERFSAQQFPDLHSELNLSSLELGDSALYFCASSGDSSSYNSPLHFGNGTRLTVT.

The rearrangement uses TRBV27 and TRBJ1-2; D gene unclear. Between the trimmed V and J ends, which lost 5 bases and 4 bases, there was a span of 20 bases. Germline V gene lookup returns CDR1 MNHEY and CDR2 SMNVEV (reference sequence). CDR3 size: 16 residues. CDR3 protein: CASSPPGAGAIYGYTF. CDR3 nucleotide sequence: TGTGCCAGCAGTCCCCCCGGCGCGGGTGCGATCTATGGCTACACCTTC.

The gene calls are TRBV7-8 and TRBJ2-3; the D gene is possibly TRBD2 (6 bases). CDR1 and CDR2 from the germline V gene are SGHVS and FQNEAQ. CDR3 size: 13 residues. Trimming shortened V by 4 bases and J by 5 bases, and 10 bases separated the two germline ends. Written as DNA, the CDR3 is TGTGCCAGCAGCTCCATGCGGGGAGATACGCAGTATTTT. Its translation: CASSSMRGDTQYF.

This rearrangement joins TRBV4-3 to TRBJ1-4, with D possibly matching TRBD1 (6 bases). The CDR3 extends over 15 amino acids. V lost 3 bases, J lost 4 bases, and 12 bases lay in between. Per the germline V gene, CDR1 is LGHNA and CDR2 is YSLEER. CDR3: CASSHRAGVNEKLFF. CDR3 nucleotides: TGCGCCAGCAGCCATAGGGCAGGGGTTAATGAAAAACTGTTTTTT.

The chain joins TRBV19 to TRBJ2-2; 7 bases are shared with TRBD1. The V gene end was trimmed by 6 bases and the J gene end by 3 bases; junction bases not matched to a gene: 4. The CDR3 length is 14 residues. Germline CDR1 and CDR2: LNHDA and SQIVND (reference sequence). CDR3 sequence: CASSSTGDTGELFF. CDR3 sequence (DNA): TGTGCCAGTAGCTCAACAGGGGACACCGGGGAGCTGTTTTTT.

The table lists this clone with a count of one. This sequence joins TRBV9 and TRBJ1-1, with a weak D call TRBD1 (5 bases). Germline loops: CDR1 SGDLS, CDR2 YYNGEE. CDR3 length equals 15 residues. Trimming stripped 4 bases from V and 1 base from J, with 14 bases between. The CDR3 sequence is CASSPPGGTNTEAFF. The CDR3 bases are TGTGCCAGCAGCCCTCCTGGGGGGACGAACACTGAAGCTTTCTTT.

This clone was counted once. This chain uses TRBV2 with TRBJ2-5; the D gene is possibly TRBD2 (5 bases). Trimming left V 3 bases short and J 1 base short, with 9 bases between. The CDR3 contains 14 residues. Germline CDR1 SNHLY, CDR2 FYNNEI. The CDR3 DNA sequence: TGTGCCAGCAGTGAGGACTTCTCCCAAGAGACCCAGTACTTC. This translates into CASSEDFSQETQYF.

This rearrangement joins TRBV19 to TRBJ2-1; D is uncertain. CDR3 size: 11 residues. CDR1 LNHDA and CDR2 SQIVND come from the germline V gene (reference sequence). The germline V and J ends were trimmed by 1 base and 10 bases, with 5 bases remaining between them. CDR3 nucleotide sequence: TGTGCCAGTAGTATAGGCGTGGAGCAGTTCTTC. Its protein is CASSIGVEQFF.

The V call is TRBV4-1, the J call TRBJ2-3; D remains unclear. The CDR3 consists of 13 residues. The germline V and J ends were trimmed by 1 base and 1 base, with 3 bases remaining between them. Per the germline V gene, CDR1 is MGHRA and CDR2 is YSYEKL. CDR3 sequence (DNA): TGCGCCAGCAGCCAAGTCGGCACAGATACGCAGTATTTT. Translation: CASSQVGTDTQYF.

This chain joins TRBV6-5 and TRBJ2-5, with 12 bases lining up with TRBD2. V was clipped by 2 bases and J by 5 bases; unmatched bases: 6. The germline CDR1 and CDR2 sequences are MNHEY and SVGAGI. The CDR3 is 16 residues long. This chain's CDR3 is CASSYDRTSGVETQYF. The CDR3 DNA is TGTGCCAGCAGTTACGATAGGACTAGCGGGGTGGAGACCCAGTACTTC.

V is TRBV27 and J is TRBJ1-2, with 9 positions matching TRBD1. J lost 8 bases, V lost 2 bases, and 3 bases had no gene match. This CDR3 spans 13 amino acids. Germline V gene lookup returns CDR1 MNHEY and CDR2 SMNVEV (reference sequence). DNA of the CDR3: TGTGCCAGCAGTTTACGGGACAGGGAAGGCTACACCTTC. This encodes CASSLRDREGYTF.